Listed below are T cell receptor beta chains from one sample, sequenced in a study of shared clonotypes between healthy human individuals. The data were produced by immunoSEQ multiplex PCR, yet TCRdb's version contains in-frame clones alone and is incomplete. This sample carries about 1.5 million clones, 98% of them seen once, and the ten largest clones take 0.4% to 0.45%. Sequencing was performed on naive CD4+ T cells sorted from blood. These receptors all stem from a man younger than 45 in good health. The CDR3 runs from the conserved cysteine through the conserved F or W. D genes are given only for firm matches. Part of the rows lack a size; the others show once, few, many or a class for expanded clones.

J | D | V | size | DNA | CDR3
TRBJ2-3 | - | TRBV5-1 | - | TGCGCCAGCAGCTTGGGGGCAGGCCCTAGCACAGATACGCAGTATTTT | CASSLGAGPSTDTQYF
TRBJ2-7 | TRBD1 | TRBV6-4 | - | TGTGCCAGCAGCGGGACAGGGGGCGGCTACGAGCAGTACTTC | CASSGTGGGYEQYF
TRBJ1-2 | - | TRBV19 | - | TGTGCCAGTAGTATAGTAGGGGTTGATGGCTACACCTTC | CASSIVGVDGYTF
TRBJ2-1 | - | TRBV18 | - | TGTGCCAGCTCACCCGCGGAGATGGTTCGGCAGTTCTTC | CASSPAEMVRQFF
TRBJ2-5 | - | TRBV18 | - | TGTGCCAGCTCACCACCAGGGGGAAATGGGGAGACCCAGTACTTC | CASSPPGGNGETQYF
TRBJ2-3 | - | TRBV18 | - | TGTGCCAGCTCAGGGGCTAGCACAGATACGCAGTATTTT | CASSGASTDTQYF
TRBJ2-3 | TRBD2 | TRBV2 | - | TGTGCCAGCAGGTATGTCGGGGGGACAGATACGCAGTATTTT | CASRYVGGTDTQYF
TRBJ2-1 | - | TRBV5-8 | - | TGTGCCAGCAGCTTGGGCCCCTGGCGGGACAATGAGCAGTTCTTC | CASSLGPWRDNEQFF
TRBJ2-7 | - | TRBV19 | - | TGTGCCAGTAGCCTAACCGGGACTCCGTACGAGCAGTACTTC | CASSLTGTPYEQYF
TRBJ2-7 | - | TRBV7-8 | - | TGTGCCAGCAGCTTAGGAGCCGGGGCGGATTACGAGCAGTACTTC | CASSLGAGADYEQYF
TRBJ2-5 | - | TRBV10-3 | - | TGTGCCATCAGTGAGCCGGGATGGTACCAAGAGACCCAGTACTTC | CAISEPGWYQETQYF
TRBJ1-5 | - | TRBV2 | - | TGTGCCAGCAGTGCCCTAGGGAGGGTGGATCAGCCCCAGCATTTT | CASSALGRVDQPQHF
TRBJ2-7 | - | TRBV27 | - | TGTGCCAGCAGTTCCCCGGGACATAAATACGAGCAGTACTTC | CASSSPGHKYEQYF
TRBJ2-3 | TRBD2 | TRBV5-1 | - | TGCGCCAGCAGCTTAGGGCTAGCGGGGAACCTAGATACGCAGTATTTT | CASSLGLAGNLDTQYF
TRBJ2-3 | TRBD2 | TRBV9 | once | TGTGCCAGCAGCGTAGTTGGTAGCGGGAGGGGCACAGATACGCAGTATTTT | CASSVVGSGRGTDTQYF
TRBJ1-5 | - | TRBV28 | - | TGTGCCAGCAGTTACCCGGCGGGGTATCAGCCCCAGCATTTT | CASSYPAGYQPQHF
TRBJ2-1 | TRBD2 | TRBV9 | - | TGTGCCAGCAGCGGCGCCAGATTGAGGGCGGGAGGAATCCACAATGAGCAGTTCTTC | CASSGARLRAGGIHNEQFF
TRBJ2-7 | - | TRBV2 | - | TGTGCCAGCAGGCCAAGGTCCCGGGACGGGCAGTACTTC | CASRPRSRDGQYF